Reported below is one TCR beta chain. CDR3 size: 18 residues. The V gene's germline CDR1 is MDHEN and CDR2 SYDVKM. Trimming took off 2 bases at V and 0 bases at J, with 17 bases between the two ends. Assay: immunoSEQ multiplex PCR; the TCRdb copy retains only in-frame clones and omits some. The sample holds 85,000 to 95,000 clones, roughly nine tenths seen once. The data belong to a study of control samples from healthy donors and cancer patients. The sequence was obtained from a woman aged 30 to 39 in good health. The sample consisted of blood. The rearrangement joins TRBV28 to TRBJ1-5; the D gene is possibly TRBD1 (6 bases). CDR3 nucleotide sequence: TGTGCCAGCAGTTTAGAAGGGGGTCGGCCCTATAGCAATCAGCCCCAGCATTTT. It specifies CASSLEGGRPYSNQPQHF.